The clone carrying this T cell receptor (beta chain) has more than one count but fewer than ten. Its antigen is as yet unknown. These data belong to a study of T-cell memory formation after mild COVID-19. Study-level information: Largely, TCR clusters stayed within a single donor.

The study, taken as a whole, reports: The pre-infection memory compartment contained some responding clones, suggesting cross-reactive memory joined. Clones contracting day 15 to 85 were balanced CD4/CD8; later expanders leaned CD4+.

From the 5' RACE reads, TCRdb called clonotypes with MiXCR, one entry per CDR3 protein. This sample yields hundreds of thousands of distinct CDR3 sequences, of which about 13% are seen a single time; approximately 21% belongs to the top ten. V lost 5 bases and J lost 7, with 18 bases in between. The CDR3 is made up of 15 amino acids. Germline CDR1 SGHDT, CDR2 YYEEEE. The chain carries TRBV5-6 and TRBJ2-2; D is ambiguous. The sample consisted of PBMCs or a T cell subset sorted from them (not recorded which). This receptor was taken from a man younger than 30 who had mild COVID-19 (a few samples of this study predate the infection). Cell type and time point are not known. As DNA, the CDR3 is TGTGCCAGCAGTTTAATCGGACCCCTGATCGGGGAGCTGTTTTTT. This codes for CASSLIGPLIGELFF.